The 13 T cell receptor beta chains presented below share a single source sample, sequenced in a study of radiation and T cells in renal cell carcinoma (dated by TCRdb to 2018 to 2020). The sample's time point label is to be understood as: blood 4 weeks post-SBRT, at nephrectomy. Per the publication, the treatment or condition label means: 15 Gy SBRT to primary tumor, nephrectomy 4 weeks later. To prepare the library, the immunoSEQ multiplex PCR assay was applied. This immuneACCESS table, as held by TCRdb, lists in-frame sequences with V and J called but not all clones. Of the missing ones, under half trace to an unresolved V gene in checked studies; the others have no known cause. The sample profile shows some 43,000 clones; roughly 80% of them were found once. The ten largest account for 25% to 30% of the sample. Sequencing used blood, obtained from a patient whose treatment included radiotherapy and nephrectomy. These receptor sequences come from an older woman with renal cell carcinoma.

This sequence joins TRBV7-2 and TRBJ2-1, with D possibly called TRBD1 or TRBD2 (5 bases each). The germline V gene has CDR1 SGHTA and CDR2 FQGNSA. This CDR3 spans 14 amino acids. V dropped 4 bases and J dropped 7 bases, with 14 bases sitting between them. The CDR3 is CASSSGTHSNEQFF. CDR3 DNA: TGTGCCAGCAGCTCAGGGACGCACAGTAATGAGCAGTTCTTC. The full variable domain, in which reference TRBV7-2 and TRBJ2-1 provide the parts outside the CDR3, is GAGVSQSPSNKVTEKGKDVELRCDPISGHTALYWYRQSLGQGLEFLIYFQGNSAPDKSGLPSDRFSAERTGGSVSTLTIQRTQQEDSAVYLCASSSGTHSNEQFFGPGTRLTVL.

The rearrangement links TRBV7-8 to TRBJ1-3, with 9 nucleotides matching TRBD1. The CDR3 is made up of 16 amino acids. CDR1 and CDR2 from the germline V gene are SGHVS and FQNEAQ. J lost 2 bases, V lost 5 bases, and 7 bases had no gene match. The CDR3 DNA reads TGTGCCAGCAGCCCCCATCGACAGGGGGCTGGAAACACCATATATTTT. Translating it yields CASSPHRQGAGNTIYF.

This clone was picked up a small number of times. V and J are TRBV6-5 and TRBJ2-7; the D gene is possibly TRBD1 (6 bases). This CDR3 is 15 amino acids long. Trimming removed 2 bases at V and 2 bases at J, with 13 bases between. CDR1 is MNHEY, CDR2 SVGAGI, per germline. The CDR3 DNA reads TGTGCCAGCAGTTACAAGTTCAGGGGAACCTACGAGCAGTACTTC. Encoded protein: CASSYKFRGTYEQYF.

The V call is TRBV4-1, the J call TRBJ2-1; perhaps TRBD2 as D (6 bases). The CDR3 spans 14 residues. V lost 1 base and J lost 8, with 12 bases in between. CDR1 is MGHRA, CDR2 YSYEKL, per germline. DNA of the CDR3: TGCGCCAGCAGCCAAGGTGCGGGGCGGGATGAGCAGTTCTTC. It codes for CASSQGAGRDEQFF.

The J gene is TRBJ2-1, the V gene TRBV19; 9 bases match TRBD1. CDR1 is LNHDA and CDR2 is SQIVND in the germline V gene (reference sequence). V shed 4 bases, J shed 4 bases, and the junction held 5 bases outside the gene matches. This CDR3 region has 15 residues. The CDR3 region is CASSTAGTGYNEQFF. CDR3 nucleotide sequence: TGTGCCAGTAGTACTGCCGGGACAGGGTACAATGAGCAGTTCTTC.

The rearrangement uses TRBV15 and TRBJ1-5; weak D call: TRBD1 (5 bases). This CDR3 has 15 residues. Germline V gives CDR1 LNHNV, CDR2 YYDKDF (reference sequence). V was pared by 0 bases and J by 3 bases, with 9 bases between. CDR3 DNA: TGTGCCACCAGCAGAGAATCAGGGATCAATCAGCCCCAGCATTTT. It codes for CATSRESGINQPQHF.

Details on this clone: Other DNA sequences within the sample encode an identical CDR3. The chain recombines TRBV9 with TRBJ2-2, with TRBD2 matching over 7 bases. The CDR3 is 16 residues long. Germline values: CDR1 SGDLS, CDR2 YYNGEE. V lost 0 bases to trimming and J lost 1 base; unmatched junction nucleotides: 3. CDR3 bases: TGTGCCAGCAGCGTAGGTGCTAGCGGGAACACCGGGGAGCTGTTTTTT. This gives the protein CASSVGASGNTGELFF.

This CDR3 reads CASSPSGTGNTEAFF. The DNA for the CDR3 is TGTGCCAGCAGCCCTTCCGGGACAGGGAACACTGAAGCTTTCTTT. This chain joins TRBV6-6 and TRBJ1-1, with 8 bases that match TRBD1. The CDR3 is made up of 15 amino acids. Germline CDR1 is MNHNY and CDR2 is SVGAGI (reference sequence). Trimming removed 6 bases from V and 1 base from J; junction bases left unmatched: 7.

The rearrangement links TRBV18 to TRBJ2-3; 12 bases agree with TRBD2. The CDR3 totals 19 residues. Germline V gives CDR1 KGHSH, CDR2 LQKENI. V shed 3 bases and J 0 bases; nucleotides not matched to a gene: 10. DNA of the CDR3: TGTGCCAGCTCACCGGCTAGCGGGAGGGCCAAGCCCAGCACAGATACGCAGTATTTT. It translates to CASSPASGRAKPSTDTQYF. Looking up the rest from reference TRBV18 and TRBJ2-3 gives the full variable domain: NAGVMQNPRHLVRRRGQEARLRCSPMKGHSHVYWYRQLPEEGLKFMVYLQKENIIDESGMPKERFSAEFPKEGPSILRIQQVVRGDSAAYFCASSPASGRAKPSTDTQYFGPGTRLTVL.

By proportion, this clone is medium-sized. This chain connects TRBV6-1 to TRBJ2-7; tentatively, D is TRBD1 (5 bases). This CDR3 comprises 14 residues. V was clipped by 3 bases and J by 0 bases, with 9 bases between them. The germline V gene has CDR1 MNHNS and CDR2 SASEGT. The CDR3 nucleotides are TGTGCCAGCAGTGACCCAGGGCACTCCTACGAGCAGTACTTC. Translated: CASSDPGHSYEQYF.

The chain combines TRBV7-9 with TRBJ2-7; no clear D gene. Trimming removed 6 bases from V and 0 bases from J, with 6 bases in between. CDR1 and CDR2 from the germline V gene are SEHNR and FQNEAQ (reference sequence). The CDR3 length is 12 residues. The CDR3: CASSYGSYEQYF. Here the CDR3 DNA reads TGTGCCAGCAGTTACGGCTCCTACGAGCAGTACTTC. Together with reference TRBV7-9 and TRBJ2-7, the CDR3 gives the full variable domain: DTGVSQNPRHKITKRGQNVTFRCDPISEHNRLYWYRQTLGQGPEFLTYFQNEAQLEKSRLLSDRFSAERPKGSFSTLEIQRTEQGDSAMYLCASSYGSYEQYFGPGTRLTVT.

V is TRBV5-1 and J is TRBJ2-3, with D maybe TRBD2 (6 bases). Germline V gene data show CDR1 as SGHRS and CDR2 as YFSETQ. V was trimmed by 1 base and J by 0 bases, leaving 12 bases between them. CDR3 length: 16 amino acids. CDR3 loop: CASSLLGGTSTDTQYF. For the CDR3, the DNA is TGCGCCAGCAGCTTGTTAGGCGGGACTAGCACAGATACGCAGTATTTT.

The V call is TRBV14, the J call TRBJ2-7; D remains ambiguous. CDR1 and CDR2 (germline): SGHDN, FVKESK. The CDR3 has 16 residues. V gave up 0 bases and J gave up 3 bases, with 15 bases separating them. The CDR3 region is CASSQERRTPNYEQYF. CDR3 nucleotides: TGTGCCAGCAGCCAAGAACGGCGAACCCCTAACTACGAGCAGTACTTC.